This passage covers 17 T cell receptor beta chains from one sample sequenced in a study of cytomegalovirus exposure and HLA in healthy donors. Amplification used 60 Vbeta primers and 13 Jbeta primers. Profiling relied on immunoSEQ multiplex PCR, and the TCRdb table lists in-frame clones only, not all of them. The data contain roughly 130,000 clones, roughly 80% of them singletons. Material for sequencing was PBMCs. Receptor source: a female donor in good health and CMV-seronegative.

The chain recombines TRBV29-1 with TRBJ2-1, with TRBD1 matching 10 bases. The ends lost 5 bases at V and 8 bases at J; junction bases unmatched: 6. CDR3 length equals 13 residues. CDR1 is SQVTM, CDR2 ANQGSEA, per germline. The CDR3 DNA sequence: TGCAGCGTTAAGGGACAGGGGCGGGATGAGCAGTTCTTC. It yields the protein CSVKGQGRDEQFF.

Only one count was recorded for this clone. The CDR3, as DNA: TGTGCCAGCACCAAGGACAGGGGATCCTATAATTCACCCCTCCACTTT. This encodes CASTKDRGSYNSPLHF. V gene TRBV27 combines with J gene TRBJ1-6, with TRBD1 matching 9 bases. Germline CDR1 is MNHEY and CDR2 is SMNVEV (reference sequence). This CDR3 is 16 amino acids long. Germline trimming cut 7 bases from V and 1 base from J; bases unmatched to any gene: 5.

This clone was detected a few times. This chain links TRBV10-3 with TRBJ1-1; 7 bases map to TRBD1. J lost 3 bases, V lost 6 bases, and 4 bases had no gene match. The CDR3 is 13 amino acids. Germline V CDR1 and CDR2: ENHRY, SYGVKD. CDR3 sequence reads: CAIRDRVDTEAFF. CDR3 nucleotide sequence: TGTGCCATCAGAGACAGGGTAGACACTGAAGCTTTCTTT.

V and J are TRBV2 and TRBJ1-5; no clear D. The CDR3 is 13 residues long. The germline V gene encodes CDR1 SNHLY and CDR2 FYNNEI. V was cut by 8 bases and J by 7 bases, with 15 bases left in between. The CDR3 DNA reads TGTGCCAGCTGCTTGTCGAAACTCCAGCCCCAGCATTTT. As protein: CASCLSKLQPQHF.

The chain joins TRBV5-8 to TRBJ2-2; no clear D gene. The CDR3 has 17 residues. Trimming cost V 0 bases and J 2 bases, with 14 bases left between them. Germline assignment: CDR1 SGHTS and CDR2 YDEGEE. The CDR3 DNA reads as TGTGCCAGCAGCTTGGGGCCCCTCTCCCTTAACACCGGGGAGCTGTTTTTT. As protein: CASSLGPLSLNTGELFF.

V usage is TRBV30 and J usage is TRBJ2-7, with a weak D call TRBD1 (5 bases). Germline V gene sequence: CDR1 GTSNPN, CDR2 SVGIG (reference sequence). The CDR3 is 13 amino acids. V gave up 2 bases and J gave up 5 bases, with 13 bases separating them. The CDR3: CAWSSKGPDEQYF. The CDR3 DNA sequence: TGTGCCTGGAGTTCTAAGGGGCCGGACGAGCAGTACTTC. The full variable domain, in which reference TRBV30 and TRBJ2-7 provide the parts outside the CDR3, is SQTIHQWPATLVQPVGSPLSLECTVEGTSNPNLYWYRQAAGRGLQLLFYSVGIGQISSEVPQNLSASRPQDRQFILSSKKLLLSDSGFYLCAWSSKGPDEQYFGPGTRLTVT.

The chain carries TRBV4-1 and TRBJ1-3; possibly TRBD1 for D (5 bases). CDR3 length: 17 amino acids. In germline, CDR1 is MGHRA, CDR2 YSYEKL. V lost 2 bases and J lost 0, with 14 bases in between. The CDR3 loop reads CASSQQDSIISGNTIYF. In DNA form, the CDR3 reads TGCGCCAGCAGCCAACAAGACAGTATAATCTCTGGAAACACCATATATTTT.

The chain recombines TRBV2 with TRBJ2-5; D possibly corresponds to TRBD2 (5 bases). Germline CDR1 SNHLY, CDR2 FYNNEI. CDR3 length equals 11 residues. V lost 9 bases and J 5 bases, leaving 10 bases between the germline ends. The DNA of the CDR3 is TGTGCCAGTCTTAGGGAGGAGACCCAGTACTTC. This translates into CASLREETQYF.

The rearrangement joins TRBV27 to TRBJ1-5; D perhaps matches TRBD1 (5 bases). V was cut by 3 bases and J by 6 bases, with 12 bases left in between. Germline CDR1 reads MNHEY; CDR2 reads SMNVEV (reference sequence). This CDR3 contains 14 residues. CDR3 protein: CASSFTREGQPQHF. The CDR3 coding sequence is TGTGCCAGCAGTTTCACCAGGGAAGGTCAGCCCCAGCATTTT.

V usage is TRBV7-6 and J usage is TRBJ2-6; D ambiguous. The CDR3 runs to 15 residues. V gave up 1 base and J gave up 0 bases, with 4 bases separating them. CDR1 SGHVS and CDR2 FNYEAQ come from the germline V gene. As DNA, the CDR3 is TGTGCCAGCAGCTTAGGAGTCTCTGGGGCCAACGTCCTGACTTTC. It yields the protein CASSLGVSGANVLTF.

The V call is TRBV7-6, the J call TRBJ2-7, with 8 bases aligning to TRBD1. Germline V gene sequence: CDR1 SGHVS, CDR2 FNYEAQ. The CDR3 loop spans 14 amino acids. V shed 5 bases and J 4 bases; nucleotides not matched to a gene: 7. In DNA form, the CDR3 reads TGTGCCAGCAGCCCCCGACAGGGGCGGTACGAGCAGTACTTC. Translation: CASSPRQGRYEQYF.

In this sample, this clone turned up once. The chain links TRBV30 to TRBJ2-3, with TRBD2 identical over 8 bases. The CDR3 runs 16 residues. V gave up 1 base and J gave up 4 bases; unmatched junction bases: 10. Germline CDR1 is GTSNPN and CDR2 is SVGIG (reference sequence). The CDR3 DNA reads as TGTGCCTGGAGTGCCTTTGGGCGGGAGGTTTCAGATACGCAGTATTTT. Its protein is CAWSAFGREVSDTQYF. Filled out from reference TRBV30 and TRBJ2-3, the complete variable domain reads SQTIHQWPATLVQPVGSPLSLECTVEGTSNPNLYWYRQAAGRGLQLLFYSVGIGQISSEVPQNLSASRPQDRQFILSSKKLLLSDSGFYLCAWSAFGREVSDTQYFGPGTRLTVL.

CDR3 nucleotide sequence: TGTGCCAGCAGTTTATCTATTAACTACAATGAGCAGTTCTTC. This sequence encodes CASSLSINYNEQFF. The rearrangement links TRBV27 to TRBJ2-1; D unclear. Germline V lookup: CDR1 MNHEY, CDR2 SMNVEV (reference sequence). This CDR3 contains 14 residues. Trimming pared 0 bases from V and 3 bases from J, leaving 6 bases between.

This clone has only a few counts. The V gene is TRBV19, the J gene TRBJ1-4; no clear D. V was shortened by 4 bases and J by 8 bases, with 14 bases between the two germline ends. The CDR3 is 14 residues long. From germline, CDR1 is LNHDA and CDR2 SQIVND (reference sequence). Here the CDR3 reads CASSRRQMREKLFF. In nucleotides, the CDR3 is TGTGCCAGTAGTAGGCGGCAGATGCGGGAAAAACTGTTTTTT.

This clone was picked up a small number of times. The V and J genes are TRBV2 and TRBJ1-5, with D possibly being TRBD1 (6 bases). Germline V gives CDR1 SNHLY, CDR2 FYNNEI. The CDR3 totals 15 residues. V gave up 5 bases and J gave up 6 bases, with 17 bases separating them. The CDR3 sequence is CASSREGHLPQPQHF. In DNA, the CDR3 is TGTGCCAGCAGTCGGGAGGGACACCTGCCTCAGCCCCAGCATTTT.

The CDR3 sequence is CASSEALNTEAFF. The CDR3 DNA reads as TGTGCCAGCAGCGAGGCGCTGAACACTGAAGCTTTCTTT. This chain uses TRBV7-2 with TRBJ1-1; D gene uncertain. The V and J ends lost 5 bases and 0 bases respectively, with 7 bases between them. The germline V gene has CDR1 SGHTA and CDR2 FQGNSA. The CDR3 loop spans 13 amino acids.

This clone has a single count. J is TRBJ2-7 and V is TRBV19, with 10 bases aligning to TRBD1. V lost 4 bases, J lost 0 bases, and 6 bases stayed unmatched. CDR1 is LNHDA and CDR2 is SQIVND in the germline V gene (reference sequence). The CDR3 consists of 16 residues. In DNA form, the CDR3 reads TGTGCCAGTAGTACCCCGGACAGGGGGAACTCCTACGAGCAGTACTTC. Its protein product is CASSTPDRGNSYEQYF.